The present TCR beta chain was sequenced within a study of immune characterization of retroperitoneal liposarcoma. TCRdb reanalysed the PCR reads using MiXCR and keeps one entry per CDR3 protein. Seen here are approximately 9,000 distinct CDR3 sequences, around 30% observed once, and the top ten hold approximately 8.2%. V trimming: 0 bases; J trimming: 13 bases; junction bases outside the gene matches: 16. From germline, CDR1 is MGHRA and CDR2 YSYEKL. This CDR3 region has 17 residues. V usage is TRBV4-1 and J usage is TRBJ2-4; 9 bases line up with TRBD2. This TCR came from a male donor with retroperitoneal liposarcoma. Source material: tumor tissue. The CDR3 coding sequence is TGCGCCAGCAGCCAAGACCCCCGACTAGCGGTCTACAATGAGCAGTACTTC. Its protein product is CASSQDPRLAVYNEQYF.